This entry concerns a single T cell receptor (beta chain). V dropped 0 bases and J dropped 7; count of bases not matched to a gene: 3. Germline CDR1 reads SGHRS; CDR2 reads YFSETQ. The CDR3 runs 15 residues. TCRdb's table, derived via immunoSEQ multiplex PCR, lists solely in-frame clones and lacks some. The sample lists more than 2 million clones; 95% were seen once. The data are from a study of shared clonotypes between healthy human individuals. Study in general: CD4 naive and memory got three plates each, CD8 naive two, CD8 memory one.

All donors were Caucasian adults living in Nashville, Tennessee. The genes are TRBV5-1 and TRBJ2-5; 13 bases are shared with TRBD2. Sequenced sample: naive CD4+ T cells sorted from blood. Noted subset: CD45RA+ positively selected. The sequence derives from a man between 18 and 35 years old in good health. The CDR3 loop is CASSLGTSGSGTQYF. For the CDR3, the DNA is TGCGCCAGCAGCTTGGGGACTAGCGGGAGCGGGACCCAGTACTTC.